This is a list of T cell receptor beta chains from one sample in a study of T cell responses to AZD1222 COVID-19 vaccine. Using immunoSEQ multiplex PCR, the repertoire was profiled, and TCRdb retains in-frame clones only, with some absent. The sample records fewer than 130,000 clones, 92% being singletons. Sequencing used peripheral blood, obtained on day 0 of AZD1222 vaccination. All receptors derive from an adult in good health. Both conserved end residues are part of each CDR3. D genes are given only for firm matches. For some rows the clone size is stated as once, few or many, or as a class when expanded; others skip it.

V gene: TRBV3-1/TRBV3-2
J gene: TRBJ1-4
D gene: TRBD1
CDR3 length: 16
clone size: .
CDR3 DNA: TGTGCCAGCAGCCTCAACTGGGACAGGGCTAATGAAAAACTGTTTTTT
CDR3 protein: CASSLNWDRANEKLFF

V gene: TRBV7-7
J gene: TRBJ1-3
D gene: TRBD1
CDR3 length: 16
clone size: .
CDR3 DNA: TGTGCCAGCAGTCCCGGGACAGGGGGCGGTGGAAACACCATATATTTT
CDR3 protein: CASSPGTGGGGNTIYF

V gene: TRBV14
J gene: TRBJ1-6
D gene: TRBD1
CDR3 length: 15
clone size: few
CDR3 DNA: TGTGCCAGCAGCCAAGCGACAGGGGATAATTCACCCCTCCACTTT
CDR3 protein: CASSQATGDNSPLHF

V gene: TRBV28
J gene: TRBJ1-4
D gene: .
CDR3 length: 15
clone size: .
CDR3 DNA: TGTGCCAGCAGTTTACGAGGGGCTGCTAATGAAAAACTGTTTTTT
CDR3 protein: CASSLRGAANEKLFF

V gene: TRBV2
J gene: TRBJ1-4
D gene: .
CDR3 length: 14
clone size: .
CDR3 DNA: TGTGCCAGCAGTGTTGGCAGGGACAATGAAAAACTGTTTTTT
CDR3 protein: CASSVGRDNEKLFF

V gene: TRBV19
J gene: TRBJ1-5
D gene: TRBD1
CDR3 length: 14
clone size: .
CDR3 DNA: TGTGCCAGTGAGACAGGGTTGAGCAATCAGCCCCAGCATTTT
CDR3 protein: CASETGLSNQPQHF

V gene: TRBV20-1
J gene: TRBJ2-1
D gene: TRBD2
CDR3 length: 14
clone size: .
CDR3 DNA: TGCAGTGCTAGTCGGCTAGCGGGAGCCCGTCGGCAGTTCTTC
CDR3 protein: CSASRLAGARRQFF

V gene: TRBV11-2
J gene: TRBJ1-2
D gene: TRBD1
CDR3 length: 16
clone size: .
CDR3 DNA: TGTGCCAGCAGCGCTATCCCCGGGACAGGGCCCTATGGCTACACCTTC
CDR3 protein: CASSAIPGTGPYGYTF

V gene: TRBV13
J gene: TRBJ2-2
D gene: .
CDR3 length: 17
clone size: once
CDR3 DNA: TGTGCCAGCAGCTCGCTCGCCAACGGGATCTTAGGGGGGGAGCTGTTTTTT
CDR3 protein: CASSSLANGILGGELFF

V gene: TRBV28
J gene: TRBJ1-5
D gene: .
CDR3 length: 13
clone size: .
CDR3 DNA: TGTGCCAGCAATTTCCCGAGGAATCAGCCCCAGCATTTT
CDR3 protein: CASNFPRNQPQHF

V gene: TRBV6-2/TRBV6-3
J gene: TRBJ2-7
D gene: TRBD1
CDR3 length: 15
clone size: .
CDR3 DNA: TGTGCCAGCAGTTACGGACAGGGGATGATCTACGAGCAGTACTTC
CDR3 protein: CASSYGQGMIYEQYF

V gene: TRBV9
J gene: TRBJ1-3
D gene: .
CDR3 length: 14
clone size: .
CDR3 DNA: TGTGCCAGCAGCGTACTGGGTTCTGGAAACACCATATATTTT
CDR3 protein: CASSVLGSGNTIYF

V gene: TRBV27
J gene: TRBJ1-2
D gene: TRBD1
CDR3 length: 14
clone size: .
CDR3 DNA: TGTGCCAGCAGTCCAGGACAGGGGCGGTATGGCTACACCTTC
CDR3 protein: CASSPGQGRYGYTF

V gene: TRBV5-1
J gene: TRBJ1-4
D gene: .
CDR3 length: 13
clone size: .
CDR3 DNA: TGCGCCAGCAGCCAAGCAACTAATGAAAAACTGTTTTTT
CDR3 protein: CASSQATNEKLFF

V gene: TRBV9
J gene: TRBJ2-1
D gene: .
CDR3 length: 15
clone size: .
CDR3 DNA: TGTGCCAGCAGCGTAAGCTACCACTCCTACAATGAGCAGTTCTTC
CDR3 protein: CASSVSYHSYNEQFF

V gene: TRBV7-2
J gene: TRBJ1-6
D gene: TRBD1
CDR3 length: 15
clone size: .
CDR3 DNA: TGTGCCAGCAGCGTCCTAACAGGGGGCAATTCACCCCTCCACTTT
CDR3 protein: CASSVLTGGNSPLHF

V gene: TRBV6-5
J gene: TRBJ2-7
D gene: .
CDR3 length: 14
clone size: .
CDR3 DNA: TGTGCCACCCTGCCTTACAGGTTATCCTACGAGCAGTACTTC
CDR3 protein: CATLPYRLSYEQYF

V gene: TRBV27
J gene: TRBJ2-7
D gene: .
CDR3 length: 14
clone size: .
CDR3 DNA: TGTGCCAGCAGTTCCCGGGACTTTACCTACGAGCAGTACTTC
CDR3 protein: CASSSRDFTYEQYF

V gene: TRBV6-5
J gene: TRBJ2-1
D gene: .
CDR3 length: 14
clone size: .
CDR3 DNA: TGTGCCAGCAGTCCCCAGGGGGAGGGCAATGAGCAGTTCTTC
CDR3 protein: CASSPQGEGNEQFF

V gene: TRBV12-3/TRBV12-4
J gene: TRBJ2-7
D gene: .
CDR3 length: 12
clone size: once
CDR3 DNA: TGTGCCAGCAGCTATGGACAAGACGAGCAGTACTTC
CDR3 protein: CASSYGQDEQYF

V gene: TRBV30
J gene: TRBJ1-1
D gene: .
CDR3 length: 12
clone size: .
CDR3 DNA: TGTGCCTGGAGTGCTGACCACACTGAAGCTTTCTTT
CDR3 protein: CAWSADHTEAFF

V gene: TRBV3-1/TRBV3-2
J gene: TRBJ1-2
D gene: TRBD1
CDR3 length: 15
clone size: once
CDR3 DNA: TGCGCCAGCAGCCAGGGGGACAGGGCTAACTATGGCTACACCTTC
CDR3 protein: CASSQGDRANYGYTF

V gene: TRBV10-3
J gene: TRBJ1-2
D gene: .
CDR3 length: 12
clone size: .
CDR3 DNA: TGTGCCATCAGTGAGTCTAGCTATGGCTACACCTTC
CDR3 protein: CAISESSYGYTF

V gene: TRBV24-1
J gene: TRBJ2-5
D gene: TRBD2
CDR3 length: 15
clone size: .
CDR3 DNA: TGTGCCACCAGTGGGGGGGAGGGCTTGAAAGAGACCCAGTACTTC
CDR3 protein: CATSGGEGLKETQYF

V gene: TRBV28
J gene: TRBJ2-7
D gene: .
CDR3 length: 14
clone size: .
CDR3 DNA: TGTGCCAGCAGTTTAGGGGGGTTAAACTACGAGCAGTACTTC
CDR3 protein: CASSLGGLNYEQYF

V gene: TRBV19
J gene: TRBJ1-2
D gene: .
CDR3 length: 13
clone size: .
CDR3 DNA: TGTGCCAGTAGTATAGCAGCAGGATCTGGCTACACCTTC
CDR3 protein: CASSIAAGSGYTF

V gene: TRBV3-1/TRBV3-2
J gene: TRBJ1-4
D gene: TRBD1
CDR3 length: 17
clone size: .
CDR3 DNA: TGTGCCAGCAGCCAAGCCCCTGGAGGGGGCGCGGGTGAAAAACTGTTTTTT
CDR3 protein: CASSQAPGGGAGEKLFF

V gene: TRBV4-3
J gene: TRBJ1-2
D gene: .
CDR3 length: 17
clone size: .
CDR3 DNA: TGCGCCAGCAGCCCCCACAGAAGGGGGGCGCGAGGCTATGGCTACACCTTC
CDR3 protein: CASSPHRRGARGYGYTF

V gene: TRBV28
J gene: TRBJ1-6
D gene: .
CDR3 length: 11
clone size: .
CDR3 DNA: TGTGCCAGCAGAGAGGCCTCAGCCCTCCACTTT
CDR3 protein: CASREASALHF

V gene: TRBV19
J gene: TRBJ1-3
D gene: .
CDR3 length: 18
clone size: .
CDR3 DNA: TGTGCCAGTAGTACGATGCGTATGGCGGACAGCTCTGGAAACACCATATATTTT
CDR3 protein: CASSTMRMADSSGNTIYF

V gene: TRBV5-1
J gene: TRBJ1-1
D gene: .
CDR3 length: 13
clone size: .
CDR3 DNA: TGCGCCAGCAGCTTTGGCAGGGACACTGAAGCTTTCTTT
CDR3 protein: CASSFGRDTEAFF

V gene: TRBV6-5
J gene: TRBJ1-4
D gene: .
CDR3 length: 14
clone size: .
CDR3 DNA: TGTGCCAGCAGCCCGGGCGCAACCAATGAAAAACTGTTTTTT
CDR3 protein: CASSPGATNEKLFF

V gene: TRBV7-2
J gene: TRBJ1-4
D gene: .
CDR3 length: 14
clone size: .
CDR3 DNA: TGTGCCAGCAGCTTTGGGACCTCTAATGAAAAACTGTTTTTT
CDR3 protein: CASSFGTSNEKLFF

V gene: TRBV12-3/TRBV12-4
J gene: TRBJ1-2
D gene: .
CDR3 length: 12
clone size: .
CDR3 DNA: TGTGCCAGCAGCGTCGCCAGGGTTGGCTACACCTTC
CDR3 protein: CASSVARVGYTF

V gene: TRBV4-2
J gene: TRBJ1-4
D gene: .
CDR3 length: 16
clone size: .
CDR3 DNA: TGTGCCAGCAGCCCTCTTCCAGGAGCAACTAATGAAAAACTGTTTTTT
CDR3 protein: CASSPLPGATNEKLFF

V gene: TRBV10-3
J gene: TRBJ1-1
D gene: TRBD1
CDR3 length: 14
clone size: .
CDR3 DNA: TGTGCCATCAGTCCGGGACAGCCCCTCACTGAAGCTTTCTTT
CDR3 protein: CAISPGQPLTEAFF

V gene: TRBV15
J gene: TRBJ2-3
D gene: .
CDR3 length: 14
clone size: .
CDR3 DNA: TGTGCCACCAGCACCAGGGGCAGCACAGATACGCAGTATTTT
CDR3 protein: CATSTRGSTDTQYF

V gene: TRBV28
J gene: TRBJ1-2
D gene: TRBD1
CDR3 length: 14
clone size: once
CDR3 DNA: TGTGCCATCTTACCTCCGGGACAGGCCTATGGCTACACCTTC
CDR3 protein: CAILPPGQAYGYTF